Sequencing of this TCR beta chain was carried out in a study of blood T cell repertoires in COVID-19. The CDR3 totals 14 residues. From germline, CDR1 is SGHRS and CDR2 YFSETQ. The V gene end was trimmed by 4 bases and the J gene end by 1 base; junction bases not matched to a gene: 4. Original processing notes: Scientists estimated how many nucleated cells there were by amplifying reference gene primers. Data came from immunoSEQ multiplex PCR; TCRdb stores just in-frame clones and leaves some out. The V and J calls and clone size come from that table; D and trimming were worked out from the DNA. Altogether roughly 70,000 clones are present, more than 90% being singletons, with the ten largest covering over 1.2%.

This receptor was taken from a man aged 50 to 59 with acute or convalescent COVID-19. The sequencing input was peripheral blood. The rearrangement joins TRBV5-1 to TRBJ1-1, with 7 positions matching TRBD1. CDR3 amino acids: CASSPQGGNTEAFF. The CDR3 bases are TGCGCCAGCAGCCCCCAGGGGGGGAACACTGAAGCTTTCTTT.